The 8 T cell receptor beta chains below all came from one sample that was sequenced in a study of blood T cell repertoires in COVID-19. The method was immunoSEQ multiplex PCR; TCRdb's version includes in-frame clones alone and lacks a portion of them. The table lists 200,000 or so clones, approximately 80% of them singletons. Sequenced input: peripheral blood. These receptor sequences come from a woman older than 75 with COVID-19, enrolled during active disease.

This clone was detected a few times. The chain couples TRBV9 to TRBJ1-3; TRBD1 matches at 7 bases. Trimming cost V 0 bases and J 4 bases; bases outside gene matches: 7. The CDR3 loop spans 16 amino acids. The germline V gene encodes CDR1 SGDLS and CDR2 YYNGEE. The CDR3 reads CASSVEEGQRGNTIYF. CDR3 bases: TGTGCCAGCAGCGTAGAGGAGGGACAGAGAGGAAACACCATATATTTT.

This rearrangement joins TRBV28 to TRBJ1-5; TRBD1 matches at 9 bases. V was pared by 7 bases and J by 8 bases, with 12 bases of the junction left unmatched. This CDR3 comprises 15 residues. Germline values: CDR1 MDHEN, CDR2 SYDVKM. The chain's CDR3 is CASINTGTGLEPQHF. The CDR3 bases are TGTGCCAGCATCAATACCGGGACAGGGTTAGAGCCCCAGCATTTT. Using reference TRBV28 and TRBJ1-5 for the parts outside the CDR3, the full variable domain is DVKVTQSSRYLVKRTGEKVFLECVQDMDHENMFWYRQDPGLGLRLIYFSYDVKMKEKGDIPEGYSVSREKKERFSLILESASTNQTSMYLCASINTGTGLEPQHFGDGTRLSIL.

The chain combines TRBV5-1 with TRBJ1-1, with D possibly being TRBD1 (5 bases). V lost 0 bases, J lost 3 bases, and 12 bases lay in between. CDR1 and CDR2 from the germline V gene are SGHRS and YFSETQ. The CDR3 runs to 15 residues. The CDR3 sequence is CASSLDPGKYTEAFF. CDR3 bases: TGCGCCAGCAGCTTGGATCCAGGGAAATACACTGAAGCTTTCTTT.

The genes are TRBV11-2 and TRBJ2-7; weak D call: TRBD2 (5 bases). V lost 5 bases and J 2 bases, leaving 19 bases between the germline ends. Germline lookup yields CDR1 SGHAT and CDR2 FQNNGV. This CDR3 spans 16 amino acids. The CDR3 loop reads CASSTTPSRAPYEQYF. CDR3 nucleotide sequence: TGTGCCAGCAGCACGACCCCATCGCGGGCGCCCTACGAGCAGTACTTC.

This sequence joins TRBV29-1 and TRBJ2-7; TRBD1 agrees at 8 bases. With 7 bases clipped from V and 4 bases from J, the junction kept 9 bases outside the gene matches. The germline V gene has CDR1 SQVTM and CDR2 ANQGSEA. The CDR3 totals 13 residues. Here the CDR3 DNA reads TGCAGCGCCGGGACAGGCAACAGTTACGAGCAGTACTTC. Translating it yields CSAGTGNSYEQYF.

This clone occurred once. The rearrangement uses TRBV7-2 and TRBJ1-2; D is unclear. CDR1 is SGHTA and CDR2 is FQGNSA in the germline V gene. CDR3 length equals 15 residues. V lost 1 base and J 8 bases, leaving 17 bases between the germline ends. For the CDR3, the DNA is TGTGCCAGCAGCTTAGGCCTCGGGGTCCCCGGGGGCTACACCTTC. Residues: CASSLGLGVPGGYTF.

The chain recombines TRBV7-9 with TRBJ2-2, with 11 bases that match TRBD2. The V and J ends lost 7 bases and 1 base, in that order; junction bases with no gene match: 8. The CDR3 length is 17 residues. Germline CDR1 reads SEHNR; CDR2 reads FQNEAQ (reference sequence). In nucleotides, the CDR3 is TGTGCCAGCACCTCCCTGCTAGCGGGGGGGAACACCGGGGAGCTGTTTTTT. Protein product: CASTSLLAGGNTGELFF.

This chain uses TRBV20-1 with TRBJ1-1; no definite D call. Germline loops: CDR1 DFQATT, CDR2 SNEGSKA (reference sequence). Trimming removed 5 bases from V and 5 bases from J, with 9 bases in between. The CDR3 is 11 residues long. As DNA, the CDR3 is TGCAGTGCTTTAGGCGGGACTGAAGCTTTCTTT. This sequence encodes CSALGGTEAFF.